A single sample is the source of the 15 T cell receptor beta chains below, sequenced in a study of blood T cell repertoires in COVID-19 (dated by TCRdb to 2018 to 2021). Libraries were constructed by the immunoSEQ multiplex PCR assay. Sourced from immuneACCESS, this table was stored by TCRdb with only in-frame sequences that have V and J called. A share of the clones is absent; for the studies checked, an unresolved V gene accounts for under half, and the remainder has no known explanation. Present in this sample are 120,000 or so clones, approximately 85% of which were seen just once. More than 6.5% of the sample goes to the ten largest clones. The sample comprised peripheral blood. Receptors were obtained from a man older than 75 with active or convalescent COVID-19.

This chain connects TRBV7-2 to TRBJ1-3, with TRBD1 identical over 11 bases. CDR3 size: 18 residues. CDR1 and CDR2 from the germline V gene are SGHTA and FQGNSA. J lost 0 bases, V lost 2 bases, and 6 bases had no gene match. The CDR3 reads CASSLRTGGSVSGNTIYF. Here the CDR3 DNA reads TGTGCCAGCAGCTTAAGGACAGGGGGCTCAGTCTCTGGAAACACCATATATTTT.

V is TRBV9 and J is TRBJ2-7; perhaps TRBD2 as D (6 bases). The germline V gene encodes CDR1 SGDLS and CDR2 YYNGEE. This CDR3 region has 15 residues. The ends were cut back, 2 bases at V and 9 bases at J, with 21 bases in the middle. The CDR3 DNA sequence: TGTGCCAGCAGCGTCGAGGTGGGGGGAAGGCAGGTGCAGTACTTC. This encodes CASSVEVGGRQVQYF. Filled out from reference TRBV9 and TRBJ2-7, the complete variable domain reads DSGVTQTPKHLITATGQRVTLRCSPRSGDLSVYWYQQSLDQGLQFLIQYYNGEERAKGNILERFSAQQFPDLHSELNLSSLELGDSALYFCASSVEVGGRQVQYFGPGTRLTVT.

The chain couples TRBV9 to TRBJ2-7, with D tentatively TRBD2 (5 bases). With 0 bases removed from V and 0 bases from J, the gap between germline ends came to 10 bases. From germline, CDR1 is SGDLS and CDR2 YYNGEE. This CDR3 is 15 amino acids long. CDR3 DNA sequence: TGTGCCAGCAGCGTAGGACGGGGTAGCTCCTACGAGCAGTACTTC. This encodes CASSVGRGSSYEQYF.

The table lists this clone with a few counts. The V call is TRBV2, the J call TRBJ1-2, with 10 bases matching TRBD1. The CDR3 consists of 14 residues. Germline V gene sequence: CDR1 SNHLY, CDR2 FYNNEI. Trimming took 5 bases from V and 7 from J; bases not matched to a gene: 7. DNA of the CDR3: TGTGCCAGCAGTTTGACAGGGGGCGCGTCTGGCTACACCTTC. Its translation: CASSLTGGASGYTF. Supplemented by reference TRBV2 and TRBJ1-2, the full variable domain reads EPEVTQTPSHQVTQMGQEVILRCVPISNHLYFYWYRQILGQKVEFLVSFYNNEISEKSEIFDDQFSVERPDGSNFTLKIRSTKLEDSAMYFCASSLTGGASGYTFGSGTRLTVV.

V gene TRBV6-1 combines with J gene TRBJ2-7; D gene uncertain. The CDR3 runs to 14 residues. The germline gives CDR1 MNHNS, CDR2 SASEGT. The germline V and J ends were trimmed by 0 bases and 1 base, with 7 bases remaining between them. CDR3 sequence: CASSEATVSYEQYF. Written as DNA, the CDR3 is TGTGCCAGCAGTGAAGCAACGGTGTCCTACGAGCAGTACTTC.

This chain uses TRBV19 with TRBJ1-2, with 8 positions matching TRBD1. V was clipped by 10 bases and J by 4 bases; unmatched bases: 8. The CDR3 is made up of 13 amino acids. Germline values: CDR1 LNHDA, CDR2 SQIVND (reference sequence). The CDR3 is CAIADRETYGYTF. The CDR3 DNA reads TGTGCCATCGCGGACAGGGAAACCTATGGCTACACCTTC.

V is TRBV7-3 and J is TRBJ1-2; TRBD1 might be the D (5 bases). The CDR3 covers 13 residues. With 2 bases removed from V and 5 bases from J, the gap between germline ends came to 9 bases. In germline, CDR1 is SGHTA, CDR2 FQGTGA. CDR3 sequence: CASSLAREYGYTF. CDR3 coding DNA: TGTGCCAGCAGCTTAGCCAGGGAATATGGCTACACCTTC.

The chain links TRBV12-3 or TRBV12-4 to TRBJ1-1; no definite D call. This CDR3 contains 13 residues. The germline V and J ends were trimmed by 2 bases and 8 bases, with 12 bases remaining between them. The CDR3 nucleotides read TGTGCCAGCAGTTTAAGTAGTGGGAGGGAAGCTTTCTTT. As protein: CASSLSSGREAFF.

Only a few counts were recorded for this clone. V is TRBV6-5 and J is TRBJ2-5, with a weak D call TRBD1 (5 bases). The CDR3 has 12 amino acids. CDR1 and CDR2 (germline): MNHEY, SVGAGI. Trimming took 7 bases from V and 1 from J, leaving 7 bases between them. The DNA for the CDR3 is TGTGCCAGCACACAGGTCCAAGAGACCCAGTACTTC. Its protein is CASTQVQETQYF.

The count of this clone is one. J is TRBJ2-2 and V is TRBV7-2, with 12 bases that match TRBD2. Germline CDR1 SGHTA, CDR2 FQGNSA. The trim removed 2 bases at V and 7 bases at J, leaving 2 bases unmatched. This CDR3 spans 15 amino acids. The DNA for the CDR3 is TGTGCCAGCAGCTTACGACTAGCGGGAGACGGGGAGCTGTTTTTT. Translating gives CASSLRLAGDGELFF.

This rearrangement joins TRBV7-9 to TRBJ2-7; 8 nucleotides agree with TRBD1. The J segment lost 3 bases and the V segment lost 1 base, leaving 14 bases of the junction unmatched. From germline, CDR1 is SEHNR and CDR2 FQNEAQ (reference sequence). The CDR3 runs to 18 residues. CDR3 loop: CASSLGVRRDRYFYEQYF. Written as DNA, the CDR3 is TGTGCCAGCAGCTTAGGGGTCAGGCGGGACAGGTACTTCTACGAGCAGTACTTC.

The count of this clone is one. The rearrangement links TRBV19 to TRBJ2-5; TRBD2 might be the D (5 bases). The CDR3 length is 13 residues. Germline CDR1 and CDR2: LNHDA and SQIVND (reference sequence). The ends were cut back, 7 bases at V and 2 bases at J, with 11 bases in the middle. This chain's CDR3 is CASNAGRQETQYF. CDR3 nucleotides: TGTGCCAGTAATGCGGGCAGACAAGAGACCCAGTACTTC.

The chain has TRBV30 and TRBJ1-3; no definite D call. The V end was cut by 4 bases, the J end by 2 bases, with 6 bases between. The germline CDR1 and CDR2 sequences are GTSNPN and SVGIG (reference sequence). There are 12 residues in the CDR3. In nucleotides, the CDR3 is TGTGCCTGGAACTCCGCTGGAAACACCATATATTTT. This gives the protein CAWNSAGNTIYF.

The chain employs TRBV13 and TRBJ1-6, with D perhaps TRBD1 (6 bases). The ends were cut back, 0 bases at V and 5 bases at J, with 8 bases in the middle. This CDR3 is 15 amino acids long. CDR1 is PRHDT and CDR2 is FYEKMQ in the germline V gene (reference sequence). CDR3 region: CASSLGGADNSPLHF. The DNA for the CDR3 is TGTGCCAGCAGCTTAGGGGGGGCCGATAATTCACCCCTCCACTTT. Variable domain in full (rest from reference TRBV13 and TRBJ1-6): AAGVIQSPRHLIKEKRETATLKCYPIPRHDTVYWYQQGPGQDPQFLISFYEKMQSDKGSIPDRFSAQQFSDYHSELNMSSLELGDSALYFCASSLGGADNSPLHFGNGTRLTVT.

V and J are TRBV30 and TRBJ1-2; D remains ambiguous. The germline gives CDR1 GTSNPN, CDR2 SVGIG (reference sequence). V was clipped by 2 bases and J by 6 bases, with 22 bases between them. This CDR3 region has 16 residues. CDR3 residues: CAWSRIGEPALDGYTF. The CDR3 DNA reads as TGTGCCTGGAGTAGAATCGGGGAACCTGCTTTGGATGGCTACACCTTC.